The 29 T cell receptor beta chains given below trace back to one sample, sequenced in a study of CD8 T cells in Susac syndrome. The RNA input was roughly 0.45 to 1 ug, and it was reverse transcribed with random hexamers. Each CDR3 protein is one row after TCRdb ran MiXCR on the immunoSEQ multiplex PCR reads. The sample holds fewer than 90,000 distinct CDR3 sequences, approximately 93% seen once. Sequenced: CD8+ T cells from PBMCs. The receptors here all came from a human donor with Susac syndrome.

The rearrangement joins TRBV5-1 to TRBJ2-1, with a tentative D call TRBD1 (5 bases). This CDR3 spans 15 amino acids. Germline CDR1 and CDR2: SGHRS and YFSETQ. V was pared by 7 bases and J by 3 bases, with 17 bases between. The chain's CDR3 is CASYTGENRYNEQFF. CDR3 DNA sequence: TGCGCCAGCTATACAGGCGAGAACCGCTACAATGAGCAGTTCTTC.

V usage is TRBV6-5 and J usage is TRBJ2-1, with 8 bases matching TRBD2. Germline V gene lookup returns CDR1 MNHEY and CDR2 SVGAGI. This CDR3 spans 14 amino acids. Unmatched junction bases numbered 5, after V lost 2 bases and J lost 8 bases. The CDR3 sequence: CASSYPGGAYEQFF. The CDR3 DNA follows: TGTGCCAGCAGTTACCCGGGGGGGGCTTATGAGCAGTTCTTC.

The count of this clonotype is one. The V call is TRBV29-1, the J call TRBJ1-1; 8 nucleotides align to TRBD1. Germline V gene data show CDR1 as SQVTM and CDR2 as ANQGSEA. Germline trimming cut 8 bases from V and 5 bases from J; bases unmatched to any gene: 10. The CDR3 runs to 13 residues. CDR3 sequence: CSFVAGGSTEAFF. CDR3 nucleotides: TGCAGCTTCGTTGCAGGGGGCTCTACTGAAGCTTTCTTT.

This chain links TRBV29-1 with TRBJ1-2, with 7 nucleotides matching TRBD1. The CDR3 has 14 amino acids. Trimming at V came to 3 bases and at J to 4 bases, leaving 8 bases not matched to a gene. The V gene's germline CDR1 is SQVTM and CDR2 ANQGSEA. This chain's CDR3 is CSVDRTGPLYGYTF. In DNA form, the CDR3 reads TGCAGCGTTGACCGGACAGGCCCACTCTATGGCTACACCTTC. Combining the CDR3 with reference TRBV29-1 and TRBJ1-2 gives the whole variable domain SAVISQKPSRDICQRGTSLTIQCQVDSQVTMMFWYRQQPGQSLTLIATANQGSEATYESGFVIDKFPISRPNLTFSTLTVSNMSPEDSSIYLCSVDRTGPLYGYTFGSGTRLTVV.

This clonotype occurred once. The chain uses TRBV11-3 and TRBJ2-1, with 7 bases that match TRBD1. Germline loops: CDR1 SGHNT, CDR2 YENEEA. The CDR3 runs to 14 residues. Trimming at V came to 3 bases and at J to 6 bases, leaving 5 bases not matched to a gene. CDR3: CASSLGQYPNEQFF. The DNA for the CDR3 is TGTGCCAGCAGCTTGGGACAGTATCCCAATGAGCAGTTCTTC.

V usage is TRBV5-1 and J usage is TRBJ2-2; 10 bases line up with TRBD1. The CDR3 sequence is 14 residues long. Germline CDR1 is SGHRS and CDR2 is YFSETQ. Trimming removed 4 bases from V and 8 bases from J; junction bases left unmatched: 5. The CDR3 DNA reads TGCGCCAGCAGCCCCGACAGGGGGCCGGGGGAGCTGTTTTTT. Its protein is CASSPDRGPGELFF. The full variable domain, rest sourced from reference TRBV5-1 and TRBJ2-2, is KAGVTQTPRYLIKTRGQQVTLSCSPISGHRSVSWYQQTPGQGLQFLFEYFSETQRNKGNFPGRFSGRQFSNSRSEMNVSTLELGDSALYLCASSPDRGPGELFFGEGSRLTVL.

The chain combines TRBV7-9 with TRBJ2-1; 11 bases fit TRBD2. With V trimmed by 5 bases and J by 6 bases, 9 bases remained unmatched. Germline CDR1 reads SEHNR; CDR2 reads FQNEAQ (reference sequence). The CDR3 is 16 residues long. CDR3 in DNA: TGTGCCAGCAGCGCCCCACTAGCGGGAGTCGGCAATGAGCAGTTCTTC. It is translated as CASSAPLAGVGNEQFF. The full variable domain, with the rest looked up from reference TRBV7-9 and TRBJ2-1, is DTGVSQNPRHKITKRGQNVTFRCDPISEHNRLYWYRQTLGQGPEFLTYFQNEAQLEKSRLLSDRFSAERPKGSFSTLEIQRTEQGDSAMYLCASSAPLAGVGNEQFFGPGTRLTVL.

This clonotype was counted a single time. The chain employs TRBV11-2 and TRBJ2-1; D is uncertain. Germline CDR1 is SGHAT and CDR2 is FQNNGV. The CDR3 sequence is 16 residues long. V lost 4 bases to trimming and J lost 1 base, with 14 bases between them. This CDR3 is CASSWPGPPSYNEQFF. The CDR3 region has the DNA TGTGCCAGCAGCTGGCCCGGCCCCCCGTCCTACAATGAGCAGTTCTTC.

The rearrangement joins TRBV30 to TRBJ2-5, with TRBD1 matching over 7 bases. The CDR3 totals 13 residues. Germline V gene sequence: CDR1 GTSNPN, CDR2 SVGIG (reference sequence). Trimming took 3 bases from V and 3 from J; bases not matched to a gene: 4. The CDR3 nucleotides read TGTGCCTGGAGGAGAACAGGGGAAGAGACCCAGTACTTC. This sequence encodes CAWRRTGEETQYF.

The chain employs TRBV2 and TRBJ2-5; 14 bases map to TRBD2. Germline CDR1 reads SNHLY; CDR2 reads FYNNEI. V dropped 2 bases and J dropped 2; count of bases not matched to a gene: 4. This CDR3 contains 17 residues. CDR3 region: CASSEFGTSGGQETQYF. The DNA for the CDR3 is TGTGCCAGCAGTGAATTCGGGACTAGCGGGGGACAAGAGACCCAGTACTTC.

Regarding this clonotype: Germline is not matched at one junction end, which may reflect a read error. The J gene is TRBJ1-1, the V gene TRBV4-3, with 9 bases aligning to TRBD1. CDR1 LGHNA and CDR2 YSLEER come from the germline V gene. There are 14 residues in the CDR3. CDR3 loop: CASSQDLAGTGQAF. In DNA form, the CDR3 reads TGCGCCAGCAGCCAAGATCTTGCCGGGACAGGGCAGGCCTTT.

The rearrangement links TRBV5-5 to TRBJ1-1, with 7 positions matching TRBD1. The CDR3 loop spans 14 amino acids. From germline, CDR1 is SGHKS and CDR2 YYEKEE (reference sequence). V trimming: 0 bases; J trimming: 5 bases; junction bases outside the gene matches: 4. In DNA, the CDR3 is TGTGCCAGCAGCTTGGTCAGGGGGAGAACTGAAGCTTTCTTT. Its protein is CASSLVRGRTEAFF.

The chain employs TRBV29-1 and TRBJ2-3; maybe TRBD2 (6 bases). The CDR3 has 13 amino acids. Germline loops: CDR1 SQVTM, CDR2 ANQGSEA. Trimming cost V 4 bases and J 2 bases, with 10 bases left between them. The CDR3 DNA reads TGCAGCGTTGGCCAGGACTACACAGATACGCAGTATTTT. Translated: CSVGQDYTDTQYF.

The rearrangement uses TRBV18 and TRBJ1-6; D is possibly TRBD1 (5 bases). This CDR3 has 18 residues. Germline CDR1 and CDR2: KGHSH and LQKENI. V lost 4 bases and J lost 7, with 23 bases in between. In DNA form, the CDR3 reads TGTGCCAGCTCACTTACTAGACCGGGACCAGGGTACAATTCACCCCTCCACTTT. It specifies CASSLTRPGPGYNSPLHF.

The gene calls are TRBV28 and TRBJ2-7, with 13 bases that match TRBD2. The length of the CDR3 is 15 residues. Trimming removed 8 bases from V and 2 bases from J; junction bases left unmatched: 6. From germline, CDR1 is MDHEN and CDR2 SYDVKM. CDR3 region: CASENGLAGAYEQYF. CDR3 in DNA: TGTGCCAGCGAGAATGGACTAGCGGGAGCCTACGAGCAGTACTTC.

The chain joins TRBV6-1 to TRBJ2-2; D perhaps matches TRBD2 (7 bases). Germline lookup yields CDR1 MNHNS and CDR2 SASEGT. The ends were cut back, 3 bases at V and 0 bases at J, with 14 bases in the middle. The CDR3 consists of 17 residues. CDR3 residues: CASSDRGAASNTGELFF. DNA of the CDR3: TGTGCCAGCAGTGATCGGGGGGCGGCCTCGAACACCGGGGAGCTGTTTTTT.

The chain uses TRBV6-6 and TRBJ1-4, with a possible D match to TRBD1 (6 bases). Trimming removed 5 bases from V and 3 bases from J, with 13 bases in between. Germline V gene sequence: CDR1 MNHNY, CDR2 SVGAGI (reference sequence). The CDR3 runs 15 residues. DNA of the CDR3: TGTGCCAGCAGTCGGGCGGGGGCTTCTAATGAAAAACTGTTTTTT. Amino acids: CASSRAGASNEKLFF.

The V gene is TRBV7-9, the J gene TRBJ2-7; D remains unclear. The germline V gene has CDR1 SEHNR and CDR2 FQNEAQ (reference sequence). The CDR3 is 16 amino acids. Trimming pared 5 bases from V and 0 bases from J, leaving 17 bases between. CDR3 nucleotides: TGTGCCAGCAGCGGCGCAACCGAGTGGGTCTCCTACGAGCAGTACTTC. It encodes CASSGATEWVSYEQYF.

The J gene is TRBJ2-1, the V gene TRBV20-1; tentative D call: TRBD2 (6 bases). The V and J ends lost 6 bases and 6 bases respectively, with 21 bases between them. Germline values: CDR1 DFQATT, CDR2 SNEGSKA (reference sequence). The CDR3 is made up of 15 amino acids. The CDR3 DNA reads as TGCAGTGCCTGGGACTTGGGGGGTCATGTCAATGAGCAGTTCTTC. Protein: CSAWDLGGHVNEQFF.

The chain carries TRBV13 and TRBJ1-5; D gene unclear. There are 13 residues in the CDR3. Germline CDR1 reads PRHDT; CDR2 reads FYEKMQ (reference sequence). Trimming cost V 0 bases and J 7 bases, with 7 bases left between them. The CDR3 is CASSLGKGQPQHF. In nucleotides, the CDR3 is TGTGCCAGCAGCTTAGGGAAAGGGCAGCCCCAGCATTTT.

The genes are TRBV6-1 and TRBJ2-1; a possible D gene is TRBD2 (6 bases). This CDR3 spans 16 amino acids. The germline V gene has CDR1 MNHNS and CDR2 SASEGT. Trimming took 6 bases from V and 2 from J, leaving 17 bases between them. For the CDR3, the DNA is TGTGCCAGCAGCATCCAGCGGGTGCCCCCCTACAATGAGCAGTTCTTC. Translation: CASSIQRVPPYNEQFF.

The rearrangement links TRBV19 to TRBJ2-1, with 11 bases fitting TRBD2. CDR3 size: 15 residues. CDR1 and CDR2 (germline): LNHDA, SQIVND (reference sequence). The ends lost 4 bases at V and 8 bases at J; junction bases unmatched: 7. The CDR3 loop reads CASSTLAGAVDEQFF. Here the CDR3 DNA reads TGTGCCAGTAGTACACTAGCGGGAGCCGTGGATGAGCAGTTCTTC.

The chain carries TRBV5-1 and TRBJ1-4; D remains ambiguous. This CDR3 has 16 residues. The germline V gene encodes CDR1 SGHRS and CDR2 YFSETQ. With 0 bases removed from V and 0 bases from J, the gap between germline ends came to 9 bases. The CDR3 spells CASSLAMGATNEKLFF. CDR3 nucleotide sequence: TGCGCCAGCAGCTTGGCCATGGGAGCAACTAATGAAAAACTGTTTTTT. The variable domain in full, completed from reference TRBV5-1 and TRBJ1-4, reads KAGVTQTPRYLIKTRGQQVTLSCSPISGHRSVSWYQQTPGQGLQFLFEYFSETQRNKGNFPGRFSGRQFSNSRSEMNVSTLELGDSALYLCASSLAMGATNEKLFFGSGTQLSVL.

The CDR3 DNA is TGTGCCAGCAGCAACGGGGCAAGCTCTGGAAACACCATATATTTT. Encoded protein: CASSNGASSGNTIYF. The V call is TRBV28, the J call TRBJ1-3; possibly TRBD1 for D (5 bases). This CDR3 is built from 15 residues. Germline-derived CDR1 and CDR2 are MDHEN and SYDVKM. V was clipped by 6 bases and J by 0 bases, with 12 bases between them.

This clonotype was counted once. The chain couples TRBV6-5 to TRBJ1-2, with 12 bases lining up with TRBD1. The CDR3 consists of 15 residues. Germline CDR1 and CDR2: MNHEY and SVGAGI. V was pared by 6 bases and J by 4 bases, with 6 bases of the junction left unmatched. The CDR3 nucleotides read TGTGCCAGCAGAATCGGGACAGGGGGCGCCTATGGCTACACCTTC. Translating it yields CASRIGTGGAYGYTF.

The genes are TRBV12-5 and TRBJ2-3; D ambiguous. V was shortened by 1 base and J by 6 bases, with 11 bases between the two germline ends. The CDR3 spans 14 residues. From germline, CDR1 is LGHNT and CDR2 FRNRAP. CDR3 bases: TGTGCTAGTGGTTTGGGGACCTCTCGGGATACGCAGTATTTT. This codes for CASGLGTSRDTQYF.

This sequence joins TRBV23-1 and TRBJ2-2; the D gene is possibly TRBD2 (5 bases). TRBV23-1 is identified as an open reading frame with a role that is uncertain. This CDR3 is 18 amino acids long. V lost 8 bases and J 6 bases, leaving 28 bases between the germline ends. The CDR3, as DNA: TGCGCCAGCGTGAATTACGTTGTCTGGACTGGGGAGTCCGGGGAGCTGTTTTTT. Protein product: CASVNYVVWTGESGELFF.

The chain joins TRBV20-1 to TRBJ2-1, with 10 positions matching TRBD2. After removal of 0 bases from V and 8 bases from J, the junction contained 10 bases not matched to a gene. Looked up from germline, CDR1 is DFQATT and CDR2 is SNEGSKA (reference sequence). CDR3 size: 16 residues. CDR3 region: CSARDLFSGRLDEQFF. CDR3 DNA sequence: TGCAGTGCTAGAGATCTCTTTAGCGGGAGGTTAGATGAGCAGTTCTTC.

The V call is TRBV14, the J call TRBJ1-2, with 8 bases identical to TRBD1. With V trimmed by 5 bases and J by 5 bases, 10 bases remained unmatched. The CDR3 has 15 amino acids. Germline CDR1 and CDR2: SGHDN and FVKESK. CDR3 in amino acids: CASSDPGTGGYGYTF. The CDR3, as DNA: TGTGCCAGCAGCGATCCCGGGACAGGCGGGTATGGCTACACCTTC.